This T cell receptor (beta chain) was sequenced for a study of T cells after yellow fever vaccination. Points from the study as a whole: Any FACS-sorted repertoire could hold abundant clonotypes that contaminate it from the bulk population. Primary-vaccination clones mostly resurfaced post-booster (approximately 96% CD4, roughly 90% CD8). On re-exposure, the response was weaker but peaked faster, at day 5 versus 15.

Trimming cost V 3 bases and J 0 bases; bases outside gene matches: 0. CDR1 is DFQATT, CDR2 SNEGSKA, per germline (reference sequence). The CDR3 has 14 amino acids. TCRdb called the 5' RACE reads again in MiXCR, with one record for every CDR3 protein. The sample has 200,000 to 300,000 distinct CDR3 sequences, 10% to 15% seen once; the top ten hold around 0.55%. This clonotype was counted a few times. The antigen remains unidentified. The clonotype was recovered from a man aged 30 to 45 who received the YFV17D yellow fever vaccine. The sequenced sample was CD4+ T cells sorted from PBMCs, obtained 45 days after the yellow fever booster vaccination. The genes are TRBV20-1 and TRBJ2-5, with TRBD2 matching over 11 bases. The CDR3 region is CSARTSGNQETQYF. The CDR3 nucleotides read TGCAGTGCTAGGACTAGCGGGAACCAAGAGACCCAGTACTTC.